These 28 T cell receptor beta chains share one sample of origin, sequenced in a study of blood T cell repertoires in COVID-19. TCRdb's table, derived via immunoSEQ multiplex PCR, lists solely in-frame clones and lacks some. The sample yields 65,000 to 75,000 clones, 86% seen once. Source material: peripheral blood. These receptors were taken from a man aged 50 or older with active COVID-19.

The CDR3: CASSPSVPTGTEKLFF. CDR3 nucleotides: TGTGCCAGCTCACCAAGTGTTCCGACAGGTACTGAAAAACTGTTTTTT. The chain links TRBV18 to TRBJ1-4; perhaps TRBD1 as D (6 bases). The CDR3 consists of 16 residues. Germline V gene data show CDR1 as KGHSH and CDR2 as LQKENI. Trimming shortened V by 2 bases and J by 7 bases, and 17 bases separated the two germline ends.

The chain has TRBV5-6 and TRBJ2-3; TRBD2 matches at 11 bases. This CDR3 comprises 13 residues. The junction had 1 base not matched to a gene; V was cut back by 7 bases and J by 3 bases. Germline assignment: CDR1 SGHDT and CDR2 YYEEEE. The CDR3: CASGTSGTDTQYF. The CDR3 nucleotides read TGTGCCAGCGGGACTAGCGGAACAGATACGCAGTATTTT.

The rearrangement uses TRBV12-3 or TRBV12-4 and TRBJ2-3; TRBD1 matches 7 bases. V trimming: 6 bases; J trimming: 3 bases; junction bases outside the gene matches: 3. This CDR3 is 13 amino acids long. CDR3 protein: CASRTQGTDTQYF. In DNA form, the CDR3 reads TGTGCCAGCAGGACACAGGGGACAGATACGCAGTATTTT.

V is TRBV19 and J is TRBJ1-1; 7 bases agree with TRBD1. The ends lost 7 bases at V and 5 bases at J; junction bases unmatched: 10. CDR3 length: 14 residues. The V gene's germline CDR1 is LNHDA and CDR2 SQIVND (reference sequence). CDR3 DNA sequence: TGTGCCAGTACCCCACAGGGGTCAAGGACTGAAGCTTTCTTT. It encodes CASTPQGSRTEAFF.

This clone came up once. V usage is TRBV19 and J usage is TRBJ1-1, with 9 positions matching TRBD1. V was clipped by 5 bases and J by 8 bases; unmatched bases: 12. Germline V gene lookup returns CDR1 LNHDA and CDR2 SQIVND (reference sequence). The CDR3 has 15 residues. The CDR3 reads CASSARTGDRAEAFF. CDR3 DNA: TGTGCCAGTAGTGCCAGGACAGGGGATCGGGCGGAAGCTTTCTTT.

This sequence joins TRBV6-5 and TRBJ2-1; perhaps TRBD1 as D (6 bases). The CDR3 consists of 16 residues. CDR1 and CDR2 (germline): MNHEY, SVGAGI. With 2 bases removed from V and 0 bases from J, the gap between germline ends came to 11 bases. CDR3 protein: CASSYIRRGSYNEQFF. Written as DNA, the CDR3 is TGTGCCAGCAGTTACATCCGCAGGGGCTCCTACAATGAGCAGTTCTTC.

The chain has TRBV4-2 and TRBJ2-2, with D possibly being TRBD2 (5 bases). This CDR3 spans 15 amino acids. Germline CDR1 and CDR2: LGHNA and YNFKEQ. V was pared by 4 bases and J by 5 bases, with 14 bases between. CDR3 amino acids: CASSPLITGTGELFF. CDR3 DNA sequence: TGTGCCAGCAGCCCTTTGATTACGGGAACCGGGGAGCTGTTTTTT.

The chain couples TRBV5-5 to TRBJ2-3; 12 nucleotides match TRBD2. CDR1 is SGHKS and CDR2 is YYEKEE in the germline V gene (reference sequence). Germline trimming cut 4 bases from V and 5 bases from J; bases unmatched to any gene: 8. The CDR3 loop spans 16 amino acids. The CDR3 protein is CASSRELAGGRDTQYF. The CDR3, as DNA: TGTGCCAGCAGCCGCGAACTAGCGGGGGGTAGAGATACGCAGTATTTT.

The genes are TRBV18 and TRBJ2-6, with TRBD2 matching 12 bases. V dropped 1 base and J dropped 2; count of bases not matched to a gene: 6. There are 19 residues in the CDR3. CDR1 KGHSH and CDR2 LQKENI come from the germline V gene. CDR3 in DNA: TGTGCCAGCTCACCACTGACGACTAGCGGGAGCCCTGGGGCCAACGTCCTGACTTTC. Translating it yields CASSPLTTSGSPGANVLTF.

This rearrangement joins TRBV7-9 to TRBJ2-7; 14 bases are a match to TRBD2. Trimming took 4 bases from V and 2 from J; bases not matched to a gene: 13. Germline assignment: CDR1 SEHNR and CDR2 FQNEAQ (reference sequence). The CDR3 has 19 residues. This CDR3 reads CASSSSIGLAGGTTYEQYF. CDR3 bases: TGTGCCAGCAGCTCCAGTATAGGACTAGCGGGAGGCACGACCTACGAGCAGTACTTC.

The rearrangement joins TRBV12-5 to TRBJ2-1; no reliable D call. Germline V lookup: CDR1 LGHNT, CDR2 FRNRAP. V dropped 3 bases and J dropped 0 bases, with 9 bases sitting between them. The CDR3 totals 15 residues. The CDR3 DNA reads as TGTGCTAGTGGTTTATCCTCCTTCTCCTACAATGAGCAGTTCTTC. This gives the protein CASGLSSFSYNEQFF.

This chain links TRBV9 with TRBJ2-1; 8 bases match TRBD2. The CDR3 sequence is 17 residues long. CDR1 is SGDLS, CDR2 YYNGEE, per germline. Germline trimming cut 0 bases from V and 4 bases from J; bases unmatched to any gene: 9. The CDR3 protein is CASSVGVTAGAYNEQFF. CDR3 nucleotide sequence: TGTGCCAGCAGCGTAGGAGTTACAGCGGGGGCGTACAATGAGCAGTTCTTC. The whole variable domain, filled in from reference TRBV9 and TRBJ2-1, reads DSGVTQTPKHLITATGQRVTLRCSPRSGDLSVYWYQQSLDQGLQFLIQYYNGEERAKGNILERFSAQQFPDLHSELNLSSLELGDSALYFCASSVGVTAGAYNEQFFGPGTRLTVL.

CDR3: CASSVAGTSGTDTQYF. CDR3 sequence (DNA): TGTGCCAGCAGCGTAGCTGGGACTAGCGGCACAGATACGCAGTATTTT. V gene TRBV9 combines with J gene TRBJ2-3; 10 bases line up with TRBD2. V lost 0 bases to trimming and J lost 1 base; unmatched junction nucleotides: 2. This CDR3 contains 16 residues. CDR1 is SGDLS and CDR2 is YYNGEE in the germline V gene.

CDR3 DNA: TGTGCCAGCAGCCGTGAGTGTGCCGAGCAGTACTTC. Amino acid sequence: CASSRECAEQYF. The V call is TRBV3-1 (or the pseudogene TRBV3-2), the J call TRBJ2-7, with D unresolved. Between the trimmed V and J ends, which lost 4 bases and 6 bases, there was a span of 10 bases. The CDR3 sequence is 12 residues long. CDR1 is LGHDT and CDR2 is YNNKEL in the germline V gene (reference sequence).

This sequence joins TRBV7-2 and TRBJ2-5; D gene unclear. Trimming stripped 0 bases from V and 2 bases from J, with 10 bases between. Germline V gene data show CDR1 as SGHTA and CDR2 as FQGNSA. The length of the CDR3 is 15 residues. The CDR3, as DNA: TGTGCCAGCAGCTTAGCGGGTACACAGCAAGAGACCCAGTACTTC. Translation: CASSLAGTQQETQYF.

This sequence joins TRBV10-2 and TRBJ1-6; D might be TRBD1 (5 bases). V was clipped by 8 bases and J by 9 bases, with 14 bases between them. Germline V gene lookup returns CDR1 WSHSY and CDR2 SAAADI. This CDR3 region has 13 residues. CDR3 bases: TGCGCCAGCGGGAGGGGTATGACTTCACCCCTCCACTTT. Translation gives CASGRGMTSPLHF.

The chain links TRBV21-1 to TRBJ2-7; TRBD1, the table's D call, lacks a check against the DNA. TRBV21-1 is listed as a pseudogene. This CDR3 is built from 14 residues. The CDR3 protein is CASSTGQGTYEQYF. The CDR3 nucleotides read TGTGCCAGCAGCACTGGACAGGGAACCTACGAGCAGTACTTC.

CDR3 loop: CASTGQGNQPQHF. CDR3 nucleotide sequence: TGCGCCAGCACCGGACAAGGCAATCAGCCCCAGCATTTT. The chain links TRBV10-2 to TRBJ1-5, with a weak D call TRBD1 (5 bases). CDR1 and CDR2 from the germline V gene are WSHSY and SAAADI. With 7 bases removed from V and 2 bases from J, the gap between germline ends came to 9 bases. This CDR3 spans 13 amino acids.

This chain links TRBV24-1 with TRBJ2-5; TRBD2 is a possible D gene (5 bases). The germline V and J ends were trimmed by 5 bases and 4 bases, with 13 bases remaining between them. Germline V gene lookup returns CDR1 KGHDR and CDR2 SFDVKD. This CDR3 is built from 14 residues. CDR3 loop: CATSVAGVGETQYF. CDR3 DNA sequence: TGTGCCACCAGTGTTGCCGGGGTGGGAGAGACCCAGTACTTC.

The rearrangement links TRBV30 to TRBJ2-5; no reliable D call. With 4 bases removed from V and 11 bases from J, the gap between germline ends came to 14 bases. The CDR3 has 11 residues. Germline V CDR1 and CDR2: GTSNPN, SVGIG (reference sequence). CDR3 coding DNA: TGTGCCTGGATTTATTCCGGTTCTCAGTACTTC. Translating it yields CAWIYSGSQYF.

The V call is TRBV10-3, the J call TRBJ1-5, with 9 bases that match TRBD1. Trimming removed 6 bases from V and 12 bases from J; junction bases left unmatched: 6. The CDR3 covers 12 residues. The germline V gene encodes CDR1 ENHRY and CDR2 SYGVKD. CDR3 nucleotides: TGTGCCATCAGCGCGGGACAGGGCTTCCAGCATTTT. The encoded protein is CAISAGQGFQHF.

The V call is TRBV7-2, the J call TRBJ2-3; 9 bases agree with TRBD2. The CDR3 is 16 amino acids. V lost 2 bases, J lost 5 bases, and 8 bases stayed unmatched. The germline gives CDR1 SGHTA, CDR2 FQGNSA. The CDR3 loop is CASSLKGASGVDTQYF. The CDR3 DNA reads as TGTGCCAGCAGCTTAAAAGGGGCTAGCGGGGTAGATACGCAGTATTTT.

The gene calls are TRBV11-3 and TRBJ1-1, with a tentative D call TRBD1 (5 bases). This CDR3 has 16 residues. CDR1 SGHNT and CDR2 YENEEA come from the germline V gene. V lost 5 bases, J lost 8 bases, and 24 bases lay in between. CDR3 residues: CASSPGGMTGHHEAFF. CDR3 in DNA: TGTGCCAGCAGCCCCGGGGGTATGACGGGTCACCACGAAGCTTTCTTT.

Only one count was recorded for this clone. The chain is built from TRBV30 and TRBJ2-2; TRBD1 matches 8 bases. Germline V gene data show CDR1 as GTSNPN and CDR2 as SVGIG (reference sequence). The CDR3 has 15 residues. With 2 bases clipped from V and 4 bases from J, the junction kept 6 bases outside the gene matches. CDR3 coding DNA: TGTGCCTGGAGTCGAGACAGGGGATCCACCGGGGAGCTGTTTTTT. It yields the protein CAWSRDRGSTGELFF. Supplemented by reference TRBV30 and TRBJ2-2, the full variable domain reads SQTIHQWPATLVQPVGSPLSLECTVEGTSNPNLYWYRQAAGRGLQLLFYSVGIGQISSEVPQNLSASRPQDRQFILSSKKLLLSDSGFYLCAWSRDRGSTGELFFGEGSRLTVL.

The rearrangement joins TRBV9 to TRBJ1-5; D is possibly TRBD1 (6 bases). Germline V gene lookup returns CDR1 SGDLS and CDR2 YYNGEE. Between the trimmed V and J ends, which lost 0 bases and 7 bases, there was a span of 23 bases. The CDR3 has 18 residues. The chain's CDR3 is CASSVGKCDRTLSQPQHF. CDR3 coding DNA: TGTGCCAGCAGCGTAGGTAAGTGTGACAGGACATTAAGCCAGCCCCAGCATTTT.

J is TRBJ2-1 and V is TRBV6-4; 12 bases are shared with TRBD2. CDR3 size: 15 residues. The V and J ends lost 6 bases and 12 bases, in that order; junction bases with no gene match: 12. CDR1 is MRHNA and CDR2 is SNTAGT in the germline V gene. For the CDR3, the DNA is TGTGCCAGCAGCCCTCGGACTAGCGGGGAAGGGCGGCAGTTCTTC. It specifies CASSPRTSGEGRQFF.

This clone came up once. V gene TRBV7-6 combines with J gene TRBJ2-2; D is possibly TRBD2 (5 bases). This CDR3 has 16 residues. The V gene lost 1 base and the J gene lost 1 base, with 10 bases spanning the gap. Per the germline V gene, CDR1 is SGHVS and CDR2 is FNYEAQ. CDR3: CASSLGSGLNTGELFF. DNA of the CDR3: TGTGCCAGCAGCTTAGGGAGCGGACTGAACACCGGGGAGCTGTTTTTT.

This rearrangement joins TRBV7-9 to TRBJ2-5; TRBD1 is a possible D gene (6 bases). The CDR3 is 15 amino acids. Germline V gene data show CDR1 as SEHNR and CDR2 as FQNEAQ (reference sequence). Trimming shortened V by 2 bases and J by 3 bases, and 13 bases separated the two germline ends. The CDR3 sequence: CASSLRGTDKETQYF. The DNA for the CDR3 is TGTGCCAGCAGCTTAAGGGGGACGGATAAAGAGACCCAGTACTTC.